The present entry profiles one TCR beta chain with its context. The antigen remains unidentified. Trimming left V 6 bases short and J 6 bases short, with 12 bases between. The CDR3 contains 13 residues. The V gene's germline CDR1 is LNHDA and CDR2 SQIVND (reference sequence). Expressed TCRB transcripts were sequenced because the isolated RNA had all been reverse transcribed beforehand. TCRdb's table, derived via immunoSEQ multiplex PCR, lists solely in-frame clones and lacks some. The repertoire holds 200,000 to 300,000 clones, approximately 15% seen once, with roughly 0.019% in the top ten. These data come from a study of beta chain features in type 1 diabetes. CD4+ naive, central memory, regulatory and stem cell-like memory cells were sorted via CD45RO/CCR7/CD25/CD127/CD95/CD27. General study findings and limits: The study found moderately but significantly shorter TCRB CDR3s in all four CD4+ subsets of Type 1 diabetes patients. The study notes PCR might favor shorter templates equally in patients and controls.

The receptor was derived from a man aged 25 to 40 with type 1 diabetes. The material sequenced was naive CD4+ T cells from blood. J is TRBJ2-1 and V is TRBV19; D might be TRBD2 (6 bases). CDR3 DNA: TGTGCCAGTAGGGACTACCCTCTCAATGAGCAGTTCTTC. Translated, it gives CASRDYPLNEQFF.